This entry is about one T cell receptor beta chain. This sample is part of a study of T-cell memory formation after mild COVID-19. Via MiXCR, TCRdb re-called the 5' RACE reads, giving one row per CDR3 protein. The sample gives about 600,000 distinct CDR3 sequences, about 22% of which show up once; approximately 8.4% is in the top ten. The germline V and J ends were trimmed by 1 base and 0 bases, with 9 bases remaining between them. Germline V gives CDR1 SNHLY, CDR2 FYNNEI. This CDR3 is 15 amino acids long. The source is an adult woman who had mild COVID-19 (a few samples of this study predate the infection). Cell type and time point are not known. The specimen sequenced was PBMCs or a T cell subset sorted from them (not recorded which). The rearrangement links TRBV2 to TRBJ1-1; D possibly corresponds to TRBD1 (5 bases). CDR3 loop: CASSEGGSLNTEAFF. CDR3 DNA: TGTGCCAGCAGTGAAGGGGGCTCCTTGAACACTGAAGCTTTCTTT.